Presented here are 8 T cell receptor beta chains from one specimen sequenced in a study of post-analysis software for immune sequencing data. Study-wide points: A few TRBV segments, TRBV5-6, TRBV5-1 and TRBV20-1 among them, were found more frequent in patients than controls.

Their recognized antigens are unknown. TCR beta libraries were prepared from cDNA with unique molecular identifiers. Via MiXCR, TCRdb re-called the PCR reads, giving one row per CDR3 protein. The table records some 690,000 distinct CDR3 sequences, 25% to 30% of them present only once. Sequencing was done on a sample of blood. These receptors all stem from a girl between 5 and 17 years old with multiple sclerosis.

V is TRBV20-1 and J is TRBJ1-2; TRBD1 is a possible D gene (6 bases). This CDR3 contains 16 residues. CDR1 DFQATT and CDR2 SNEGSKA come from the germline V gene (reference sequence). V was pared by 6 bases and J by 2 bases, with 22 bases between. The DNA of the CDR3 is TGCAGTGCCGGCACACTACCCCCAACAGGGAACTATGGCTACACCTTC. Translated, it gives CSAGTLPPTGNYGYTF.

V is TRBV19 and J is TRBJ2-1; perhaps D is TRBD1 or TRBD2 (5 bases each). CDR3 length: 17 residues. Per germline, CDR1 LNHDA and CDR2 SQIVND (reference sequence). The V gene lost 6 bases and the J gene lost 6 bases, with 24 bases spanning the gap. The CDR3 reads CASSGGGWGLGSNEQFF. In nucleotides, the CDR3 is TGTGCCAGTAGCGGTGGGGGATGGGGATTGGGTTCCAATGAGCAGTTCTTC.

The chain has TRBV27 and TRBJ1-2; D gene ambiguous. Deletions cut 4 bases from V and 2 bases from J, with 14 bases between. This CDR3 comprises 15 residues. The V gene's germline CDR1 is MNHEY and CDR2 SMNVEV (reference sequence). The CDR3 region is CASSSTDPTNYGYTF. The CDR3 DNA reads as TGTGCCAGCAGTTCCACAGATCCTACGAACTATGGCTACACCTTC.

This chain links TRBV4-1 with TRBJ2-7; the match to TRBD2 covers 10 bases. The CDR3 sequence is 18 residues long. J lost 3 bases, V lost 0 bases, and 11 bases had no gene match. CDR1 is MGHRA, CDR2 YSYEKL, per germline. CDR3 nucleotide sequence: TGCGCCAGCAGCCAAGATCCATTGGGCCAGCGGGAGGGCTACGAGCAGTACTTC. Residues: CASSQDPLGQREGYEQYF.

V usage is TRBV20-1 and J usage is TRBJ2-1, with D perhaps matching TRBD2 (5 bases). The CDR3 runs to 14 residues. In germline, CDR1 is DFQATT, CDR2 SNEGSKA (reference sequence). CDR3 sequence reads: CSATDGGRSNEQFF. The CDR3 bases are TGCAGCGCCACCGACGGTGGGAGAAGTAATGAGCAGTTCTTC.

V is TRBV20-1 and J is TRBJ2-5; 9 bases match TRBD1. Trimming took 0 bases from V and 5 from J; bases not matched to a gene: 13. The CDR3 sequence is 17 residues long. Germline V gene sequence: CDR1 DFQATT, CDR2 SNEGSKA (reference sequence). The CDR3 coding sequence is TGCAGTGCTAGAGATAGGGACAGGGCAGATCCACCGGAGACCCAGTACTTC. This translates into CSARDRDRADPPETQYF.

The CDR3: CASSQRQIQYNSPLHF. CDR3 coding DNA: TGCGCCAGCAGCCAGCGACAGATCCAGTATAATTCACCCCTCCACTTT. The rearrangement links TRBV5-1 to TRBJ1-6, with D perhaps matching TRBD1 (5 bases). This CDR3 is built from 16 residues. V was clipped by 4 bases and J by 4 bases, with 15 bases between them. The germline CDR1 and CDR2 sequences are SGHRS and YFSETQ.

V gene TRBV4-3 combines with J gene TRBJ2-7, with D maybe TRBD2 (6 bases). The length of the CDR3 is 19 residues. Germline lookup yields CDR1 LGHNA and CDR2 YSLEER. V was cut by 3 bases and J by 6 bases, with 30 bases left in between. In DNA, the CDR3 is TGCGCCAGCAGCCAGCCGGCGAGGGGACTTCTCCCAGGGTGCGGCGAGCAGTACTTC. The encoded protein is CASSQPARGLLPGCGEQYF.